The next 22 T cell receptor beta chains were all read from a single sample in a study of blood T cells in healthy people across ages (dated by TCRdb to about 2015). Library construction relied on 5' RACE. The run used an Illumina HiSeq 2500. A second roughly 6 to 12 cycle PCR used a sample-barcoded 5' primer and a J-beta primer mix. The raw public reads went through TCRdb reprocessing: fastp at Q25, MiXCR clone calling, in-frame beta chains kept. Identical CDR3 proteins give one entry, which carries the most common genes and DNA. The sample table lists around 800,000 distinct CDR3 sequences, 20% to 30% of them with a count of one. In total, the top ten clones hold over 2.5% of the sample. The sample was also reused in another study, on T cells of mothers and their children.

Sequenced material: blood. Receptor source: a boy aged 5-17 years in good health.

This clonotype appeared a few times. This chain connects TRBV20-1 to TRBJ2-7; D is possibly TRBD1 (6 bases). The germline V and J ends were trimmed by 4 bases and 2 bases, with 12 bases remaining between them. Germline V gene data show CDR1 as DFQATT and CDR2 as SNEGSKA (reference sequence). The CDR3 runs 13 residues. CDR3 sequence reads: CSANRERAYEQYF. The CDR3 DNA reads as TGCAGTGCTAACAGGGAAAGGGCCTACGAGCAGTACTTC.

The V call is TRBV30, the J call TRBJ1-1; D is unclear. V was pared by 3 bases and J by 5 bases, with 13 bases between. Germline lookup yields CDR1 GTSNPN and CDR2 SVGIG (reference sequence). The CDR3 loop spans 13 amino acids. Here the CDR3 DNA reads TGTGCCTGGAGCGCAGGAGGGTATACTGAAGCTTTCTTT. Its protein product is CAWSAGGYTEAFF.

This clonotype has more than one count but fewer than ten. The V gene is TRBV6-1, the J gene TRBJ1-1; D is unresolved. The V and J ends lost 8 bases and 6 bases respectively, with 10 bases between them. Germline V lookup: CDR1 MNHNS, CDR2 SASEGT. This CDR3 has 11 residues. CDR3 coding DNA: TGTGCCAGCGCCTCCGGCGCTGAAGCTTTCTTT. Translation: CASASGAEAFF.

This clonotype was seen a handful of times. V gene TRBV7-2 combines with J gene TRBJ2-5; D tentatively fits TRBD1 or TRBD2 (5 bases each). There are 15 residues in the CDR3. Trimming took off 5 bases at V and 5 bases at J, with 18 bases between the two ends. CDR1 is SGHTA, CDR2 FQGNSA, per germline. Written as DNA, the CDR3 is TGTACCAGCAGCGCTACAGCGGTCCCAGGGGAGACCCAGTACTTC. Translating gives CTSSATAVPGETQYF.

This clonotype was observed a handful of times. This rearrangement joins TRBV20-1 to TRBJ2-3, with TRBD2 matching 14 bases. The germline gives CDR1 DFQATT, CDR2 SNEGSKA (reference sequence). This CDR3 is 19 amino acids long. J lost 4 bases, V lost 5 bases, and 17 bases had no gene match. Here the CDR3 DNA reads TGCAGTGCTGACTCCCTGGGGACTAGCGGGAGTCTTACCCCAGATACGCAGTATTTT. It specifies CSADSLGTSGSLTPDTQYF.

The chain links TRBV7-2 to TRBJ2-5; D is undetermined. The CDR3 is 14 amino acids. The ends were cut back, 2 bases at V and 3 bases at J, with 10 bases in the middle. Germline CDR1 SGHTA, CDR2 FQGNSA. CDR3 residues: CASSLNSGEETQYF. The CDR3 DNA sequence: TGTGCCAGCAGCTTAAATTCTGGGGAAGAGACCCAGTACTTC.

V and J are TRBV20-1 and TRBJ2-5, with 8 bases that match TRBD1. Judging by the DNA end, TRBJ2-7 fits better; the J call may be wrong. The CDR3 is 14 residues long. Germline values: CDR1 DFQATT, CDR2 SNEGSKA (reference sequence). CDR3 region: CSAARTGSSYEQYF. The CDR3 nucleotides read TGCAGTGCTGCACGGACAGGGTCGTCCTACGAGCAGTACTTC.

The rearrangement uses TRBV4-3 and TRBJ1-4, with D maybe TRBD1 (5 bases). V lost 1 base and J 0 bases, leaving 21 bases between the germline ends. Germline assignment: CDR1 LGHNA and CDR2 YSLEER. This CDR3 comprises 20 residues. In DNA form, the CDR3 reads TGCGCCAGCAGCCAAGTCCCCCTCTGGGGACCCGCGACAACTAATGAAAAACTGTTTTTT. It encodes CASSQVPLWGPATTNEKLFF.

V usage is TRBV5-1 and J usage is TRBJ2-3, with 13 positions matching TRBD2. The V gene end was trimmed by 1 base and the J gene end by 2 bases; junction bases not matched to a gene: 7. CDR1 is SGHRS, CDR2 YFSETQ, per germline. The CDR3 is made up of 18 amino acids. This chain's CDR3 is CASSLRRLAGGPTDTQYF. CDR3 sequence (DNA): TGCGCCAGCAGCTTGAGGAGACTAGCGGGGGGCCCCACAGATACGCAGTATTTT.

This clonotype was counted between two and nine times. The V and J genes are TRBV9 and TRBJ2-3; D possibly corresponds to TRBD2 (6 bases). The CDR3 length is 17 residues. Germline-derived CDR1 and CDR2 are SGDLS and YYNGEE. Trimming left V 3 bases short and J 1 base short, with 18 bases between. The CDR3 protein is CASSGEGGGVGTDTQYF. The CDR3 DNA sequence: TGTGCCAGCAGCGGAGAGGGTGGCGGGGTTGGCACAGATACGCAGTATTTT.

This clonotype was counted only a few times. V is TRBV20-1 and J is TRBJ2-5, with D unclear. The DNA end lines up better with TRBJ2-1; the J call may be wrong. CDR3 length: 12 residues. The germline gives CDR1 DFQATT, CDR2 SNEGSKA (reference sequence). The CDR3 here is CSARVLWDEQFF. CDR3 sequence (DNA): TGCAGTGCTAGAGTCTTGTGGGATGAGCAGTTCTTC.

The V call is TRBV7-3, the J call TRBJ2-5; D not certain. With 5 bases removed from V and 7 bases from J, the gap between germline ends came to 17 bases. Germline V gives CDR1 SGHTA, CDR2 FQGTGA. The CDR3 sequence is 14 residues long. The DNA for the CDR3 is TGTGCCAGCAGCCCGACGAGAGACACCCGGACCCAGTACTTC. This sequence encodes CASSPTRDTRTQYF.

The sample holds a few counts of this clonotype. The chain combines TRBV4-1 with TRBJ2-5; 8 nucleotides align to TRBD2. The CDR3 totals 17 residues. V shed 3 bases, J shed 3 bases, and the junction held 12 bases outside the gene matches. Per the germline V gene, CDR1 is MGHRA and CDR2 is YSYEKL. The CDR3 DNA follows: TGCGCCAGCAGCCAGATCGGGAGGGCAGCCAGGGAAGAGACCCAGTACTTC. Protein sequence: CASSQIGRAAREETQYF.

This clonotype was found many times. The V and J genes are TRBV5-1 and TRBJ2-5; 10 bases fit TRBD2. Trimming removed 6 bases from V and 5 bases from J; junction bases left unmatched: 10. Germline V gene lookup returns CDR1 SGHRS and CDR2 YFSETQ. The CDR3 sequence is 15 residues long. The CDR3: CASNPTGTSAETQYF. As DNA, the CDR3 is TGCGCCAGCAACCCGACCGGGACTAGCGCCGAGACCCAGTACTTC.

This clonotype has a single count. The chain is built from TRBV7-8 and TRBJ2-5; 12 nucleotides align to TRBD1. The DNA end is more similar to TRBJ2-7, so the J call may be wrong. Germline CDR1 is SGHVS and CDR2 is FQNEAQ. The CDR3 is made up of 19 amino acids. CDR3 DNA sequence: TGTGCCAGCAGCTTACGTCCCGGGACAGGGGGCGGGGGGGTTTACGAGCAGTACTTC. As protein: CASSLRPGTGGGGVYEQYF.

This clonotype was found a few times. The V call is TRBV7-9, the J call TRBJ2-1; 7 nucleotides line up with TRBD2. V lost 5 bases and J lost 8; bases outside the gene matches: 12. This CDR3 has 15 amino acids. Germline values: CDR1 SEHNR, CDR2 FQNEAQ (reference sequence). Written as DNA, the CDR3 is TGTGCCAGCAGCGCTCCGGGACTACCTTCGGATGAGCAGTTCTTC. This gives the protein CASSAPGLPSDEQFF. Together with reference TRBV7-9 and TRBJ2-1, the CDR3 gives the full variable domain: DTGVSQNPRHKITKRGQNVTFRCDPISEHNRLYWYRQTLGQGPEFLTYFQNEAQLEKSRLLSDRFSAERPKGSFSTLEIQRTEQGDSAMYLCASSAPGLPSDEQFFGPGTRLTVL.

The rearrangement joins TRBV5-1 to TRBJ1-3; 8 bases agree with TRBD1. J gave up 2 bases and V 3 bases, and 4 bases lay outside the gene matches. CDR1 is SGHRS, CDR2 YFSETQ, per germline. The CDR3 spans 15 residues. The CDR3 reads CASSSPGQAGNTIYF. The CDR3, as DNA: TGCGCCAGCAGCTCACCGGGACAGGCTGGAAACACCATATATTTT. Supplemented by reference TRBV5-1 and TRBJ1-3, the full variable domain reads KAGVTQTPRYLIKTRGQQVTLSCSPISGHRSVSWYQQTPGQGLQFLFEYFSETQRNKGNFPGRFSGRQFSNSRSEMNVSTLELGDSALYLCASSSPGQAGNTIYFGEGSWLTVV.

This clonotype was detected only once. The chain couples TRBV2 to TRBJ1-4, with a tentative D call TRBD1 (5 bases). Deletions cut 7 bases from V and 8 bases from J, with 20 bases between. The CDR3 sequence is 15 residues long. Per germline, CDR1 SNHLY and CDR2 FYNNEI. The CDR3 region is CASITQDIWSEKLFF. CDR3 DNA: TGTGCCAGCATCACGCAGGACATATGGTCCGAAAAACTGTTTTTT.

This clonotype came up a few times. The CDR3 nucleotides read TGTGCCAGCAGATCCTCGGCCGGGACAGACTTCTACAATGAGCAGTTCTTC. Residues: CASRSSAGTDFYNEQFF. The chain joins TRBV12-3 or TRBV12-4 to TRBJ2-5; 7 positions agree with TRBD1. Judging by the DNA end, TRBJ2-1 fits better; the J call may be wrong. There are 17 residues in the CDR3.

This clonotype was seen repeatedly, ten times or more. The rearrangement uses TRBV28 and TRBJ2-1; D is unclear. The germline V and J ends were trimmed by 3 bases and 0 bases, with 6 bases remaining between them. Germline CDR1 and CDR2: MDHEN and SYDVKM. This CDR3 has 14 amino acids. CDR3 in amino acids: CASSFRSSYNEQFF. The CDR3 DNA follows: TGTGCCAGCAGTTTTAGGAGCTCCTACAATGAGCAGTTCTTC.

This clonotype has a handful of counts. The chain carries TRBV12-5 and TRBJ2-7; a weak D match, TRBD1 (5 bases). The germline V gene has CDR1 LGHNT and CDR2 FRNRAP. The CDR3 runs to 13 residues. V shed 0 bases and J shed 6 bases, with 9 bases lying between them. The CDR3 region is CASGLVQGPEQYF. Here the CDR3 DNA reads TGTGCTAGTGGTTTGGTCCAGGGCCCCGAGCAGTACTTC.

This clonotype was counted between two and nine times. The chain combines TRBV20-1 with TRBJ1-6, with D maybe TRBD1 (5 bases). The germline gives CDR1 DFQATT, CDR2 SNEGSKA (reference sequence). This CDR3 comprises 15 residues. Trimming cost V 0 bases and J 7 bases, with 13 bases left between them. The CDR3 DNA sequence: TGCAGTGCTAGAGATCCGCAGACAGCCAATTCACCCCTCCACTTT. This sequence encodes CSARDPQTANSPLHF.